This T cell receptor (beta chain) was sequenced for a study of blood T cell repertoires in COVID-19. Using immunoSEQ multiplex PCR, the repertoire was profiled, and TCRdb retains in-frame clones only, with some absent. Seen here are 100,000 to 120,000 clones, approximately 90% observed once, and the top ten hold 3% to 3.5%. This CDR3 contains 17 residues. V was pared by 4 bases and J by 0 bases, with 16 bases between. The germline CDR1 and CDR2 sequences are MDHEN and SYDVKM. The sequence came from a woman between 45 and 65 years old with acute or convalescent COVID-19. The chain employs TRBV28 and TRBJ1-5, with a possible D match to TRBD1 (5 bases). The sequencing sample was made of peripheral blood. The chain's CDR3 is CASSSLGGAYSNQPQHF. In DNA, the CDR3 is TGTGCCAGCAGTTCCCTTGGAGGGGCGTATAGCAATCAGCCCCAGCATTTT.